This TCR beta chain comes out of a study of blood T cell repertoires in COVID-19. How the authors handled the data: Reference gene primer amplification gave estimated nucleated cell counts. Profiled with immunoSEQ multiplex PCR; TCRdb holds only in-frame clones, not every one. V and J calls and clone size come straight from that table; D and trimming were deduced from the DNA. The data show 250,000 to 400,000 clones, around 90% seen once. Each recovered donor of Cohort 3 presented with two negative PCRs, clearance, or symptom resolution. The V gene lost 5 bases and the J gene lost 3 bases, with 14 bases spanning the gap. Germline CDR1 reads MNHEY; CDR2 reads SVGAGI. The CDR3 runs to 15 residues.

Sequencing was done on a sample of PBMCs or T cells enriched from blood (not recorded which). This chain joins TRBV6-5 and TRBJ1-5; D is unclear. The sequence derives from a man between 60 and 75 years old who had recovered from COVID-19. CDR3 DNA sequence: TGTGCCAGCAGTCCCAGGACTAAACCCAATCAGCCCCAGCATTTT. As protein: CASSPRTKPNQPQHF.